One sample yielded the 4 T cell receptor beta chains listed below, sequenced in a study of T cell clonality in common variable immunodeficiency. Study-level results: In common variable immunodeficiency, TCR beta chains reportedly carried fewer deletions and N-nucleotide insertions.

Measured with immunoSEQ multiplex PCR; TCRdb has only the in-frame clones, and not every one. Reported are about 16,000 clones, none seen only once; the ten largest carry roughly 13%. No cognate antigen is known for these TCRs. The sequencing input was peripheral blood mononuclear cells. These receptors were taken from a human donor with common variable immunodeficiency.

Worth noting for this clone: The CDR3 end is not reached by the read, which stops 3 residues before it; the germline J gene fills it in. This sequence joins TRBV19 and TRBJ2-7; TRBD2 matches 9 bases. Losses at the gene ends were 5 bases for V and 6 bases for J; bases not matched to a gene: 11. The CDR3 covers 15 residues. Germline CDR1 and CDR2: LNHDA and SQIVND (reference sequence). The CDR3 region is CASSALAGGPREQYF. The CDR3 bases that were read are TGTGCCAGTAGTGCTCTTGCGGGGGGGCCTCGCGAG.

This clone was picked up a small number of times. The observed sequence ends 3 residues before the CDR3 terminus, with the missing tail filled in from the germline J gene. The V and J genes are TRBV18 and TRBJ2-3; TRBD2 matches 8 bases. Germline-derived CDR1 and CDR2 are KGHSH and LQKENI. The CDR3 has 16 residues. J lost 3 bases, V lost 3 bases, and 8 bases had no gene match. The CDR3 is CASSPIAGYGTDTQYF. The part of the CDR3 DNA that was read is TGTGCCAGCTCACCTATAGCGGGGTATGGTACAGATACG. Complete variable domain (other parts from reference TRBV18 and TRBJ2-3): NAGVMQNPRHLVRRRGQEARLRCSPMKGHSHVYWYRQLPEEGLKFMVYLQKENIIDESGMPKERFSAEFPKEGPSILRIQQVVRGDSAAYFCASSPIAGYGTDTQYFGPGTRLTVL.

This clone was detected many times. The sequence runs out 3 residues before the end of the CDR3; the remainder is reconstructed from the germline J gene. The chain combines TRBV30 with TRBJ2-2, with D perhaps TRBD2 (5 bases). CDR1 and CDR2 (germline): GTSNPN, SVGIG (reference sequence). This CDR3 contains 13 residues. Trimming removed 6 bases at V and 5 bases at J, with 13 bases between. The sequenced part of the CDR3 DNA is TGTGCCTGCCGCCCAGGAGGAACCGGGGAG. Amino acid sequence: CACRPGGTGE. The full CDR3 protein is CACRPGGTGELFF.

The CDR3 sequence is CAWSRDSRGYTF. The sequenced part of the CDR3 DNA is TGTGCCTGGAGTCGAGACAGCCGGGGC. V is TRBV30 and J is TRBJ1-2; a weak D match, TRBD1 (5 bases). The DNA ends 3 residues before the CDR3 does, and the rest of the CDR3 is filled in from the germline J gene. The germline V gene has CDR1 GTSNPN and CDR2 SVGIG (reference sequence). The CDR3 covers 12 residues. Combining the CDR3 with reference TRBV30 and TRBJ1-2 gives the whole variable domain SQTIHQWPATLVQPVGSPLSLECTVEGTSNPNLYWYRQAAGRGLQLLFYSVGIGQISSEVPQNLSASRPQDRQFILSSKKLLLSDSGFYLCAWSRDSRGYTFGSGTRLTVV.